Below, one TCR beta chain is given with its context. Trimming took off 5 bases at V and 0 bases at J, with 12 bases between the two ends. Germline CDR1 LGHDT, CDR2 YNNKEL (reference sequence). The CDR3 length is 15 residues. Authors' processing steps: Reference gene primer amplification gave nucleated cell count estimates. Profiling relied on immunoSEQ multiplex PCR, and the TCRdb table lists in-frame clones only, not all of them. V and J calls and clone size are as listed in that table; D and trimming were resolved from the DNA. The sample lists approximately 99,000 clones; 88% were seen once. This record comes from a study of blood T cell repertoires in COVID-19. Study-wide background: Acute-phase and convalescent COVID-19 samples originated in the United States, Italy and Spain. T cells, B-cell-depleted T cells, or PBMCs supplied cDNA or gDNA.

The source is a human donor in a cohort sampled during active COVID-19. The genes are TRBV3-1 (or the pseudogene TRBV3-2) and TRBJ2-3, with D perhaps matching TRBD1 (6 bases). What was sequenced was peripheral blood. The CDR3 coding sequence is TGTGCCAGCAGCAAGGGGGAGATAAGCACAGATACGCAGTATTTT. Translation gives CASSKGEISTDTQYF.